These 7 T cell receptor beta chains originate from one sample sequenced in a study of T and B cells in COVID-19 patients. From blood, about 240-550 ng of genomic DNA served as TRB template. Multiplex PCR with BIOMED2 TRB-A/B primer pools amplified TRB rearrangements. TCRdb reprocessed the multiplex PCR reads with MiXCR, giving one entry per CDR3 protein. The data show roughly 5,400 distinct CDR3 sequences, 27% seen once. The source material was blood. These receptor sequences come from a human donor with active COVID-19.

This clonotype was counted a few times. The V gene is TRBV4-3, the J gene TRBJ2-6; D is unresolved. V lost 3 bases to trimming and J lost 2 bases, with 8 bases between them. Germline V lookup: CDR1 LGHNA, CDR2 YSLEER. The CDR3 totals 15 residues. The CDR3, as DNA: TGCGCCAGCAGCCAGAGGTTTGCTGGGGCCAACGTCCTGACTTTC. Amino acids: CASSQRFAGANVLTF.

This clonotype was observed many times. This chain uses TRBV7-9 with TRBJ2-7, with 8 bases lining up with TRBD2. In germline, CDR1 is SEHNR, CDR2 FQNEAQ (reference sequence). The CDR3 is 13 residues long. V lost 4 bases to trimming and J lost 2 bases; unmatched junction nucleotides: 1. The CDR3 spells CASSSGGAYEQYF. Here the CDR3 DNA reads TGTGCCAGCAGCTCCGGGGGGGCCTACGAGCAGTACTTC.

In this sample, this clonotype turned up a few times. The genes are TRBV24-1 and TRBJ2-3, with no clear D. V lost 7 bases and J lost 2, with 12 bases in between. The CDR3 extends over 14 amino acids. The germline CDR1 and CDR2 sequences are KGHDR and SFDVKD. The CDR3 region has the DNA TGTGCCACCAGCGAGTGGTCAGTCACAGATACGCAGTATTTT. This sequence encodes CATSEWSVTDTQYF.

This rearrangement joins TRBV5-6 to TRBJ2-1; 14 bases map to TRBD2. The CDR3 consists of 15 residues. From germline, CDR1 is SGHDT and CDR2 YYEEEE. Trimming took 4 bases from V and 8 from J; bases not matched to a gene: 5. CDR3 loop: CASSPGLAGGDEQFF. The CDR3 coding sequence is TGTGCCAGCAGCCCCGGACTAGCGGGAGGCGATGAGCAGTTCTTC.

This clonotype rates as large. V usage is TRBV29-1 and J usage is TRBJ2-7, with 7 bases identical to TRBD2. Looked up from germline, CDR1 is SQVTM and CDR2 is ANQGSEA. The CDR3 runs to 16 residues. Trimming cost V 4 bases and J 1 base; bases outside gene matches: 13. DNA of the CDR3: TGCAGCGTTGTTACGGGAGGCAAGGGTAGGTCCTACGAGCAGTACTTC. This gives the protein CSVVTGGKGRSYEQYF.

The rearrangement links TRBV27 to TRBJ2-1; 16 bases line up with TRBD2. From germline, CDR1 is MNHEY and CDR2 SMNVEV (reference sequence). With 3 bases clipped from V and 9 bases from J, the junction kept 5 bases outside the gene matches. The CDR3 sequence is 16 residues long. CDR3 nucleotide sequence: TGTGCCAGCAGTTTGGGACTAGCGGGAGGGGCGGTTGAGCAGTTCTTC. Its translation is CASSLGLAGGAVEQFF.

Sample share makes this clonotype medium-sized (0.01 to 0.1%). The V and J genes are TRBV7-6 and TRBJ2-1; no clear D. CDR1 and CDR2 from the germline V gene are SGHVS and FNYEAQ. The V gene lost 0 bases and the J gene lost 0 bases, with 12 bases spanning the gap. CDR3 length equals 17 residues. The CDR3 here is CASSLAYDGRSYNEQFF. The CDR3 bases are TGTGCCAGCAGCTTAGCGTACGACGGTCGCTCCTACAATGAGCAGTTCTTC.